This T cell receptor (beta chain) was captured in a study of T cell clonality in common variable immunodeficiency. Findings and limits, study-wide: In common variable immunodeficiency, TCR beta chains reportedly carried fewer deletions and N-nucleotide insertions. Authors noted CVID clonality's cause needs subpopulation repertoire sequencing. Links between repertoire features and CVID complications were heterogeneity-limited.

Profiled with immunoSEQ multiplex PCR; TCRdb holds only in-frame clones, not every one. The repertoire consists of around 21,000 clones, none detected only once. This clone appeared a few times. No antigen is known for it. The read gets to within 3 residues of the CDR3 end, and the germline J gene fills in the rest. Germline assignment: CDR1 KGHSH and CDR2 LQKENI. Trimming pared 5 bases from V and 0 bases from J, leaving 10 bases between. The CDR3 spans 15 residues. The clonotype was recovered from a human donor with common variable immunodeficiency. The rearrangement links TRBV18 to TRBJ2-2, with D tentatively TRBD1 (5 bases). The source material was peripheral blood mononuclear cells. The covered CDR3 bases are TGTGCCAGCTCAAGGACACTGGCGAACACCGGGGAG. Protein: CASSRTLANTGE. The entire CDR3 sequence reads CASSRTLANTGELFF.